Sequencing of this T cell receptor (beta chain) was carried out in a study of blood T cell repertoires in COVID-19 (dated by TCRdb to the early 2020s). Study-level background: Collaborator samples came from the United States, Italy and Spain and covered acute and convalescent phases of COVID-19. Deeply sampled blood TCRbeta repertoires from subjects exposed to, actively infected with, or recovered from COVID-19 were included in the dataset. Samples came from the ongoing ImmuneRACE study (first 160 participants) plus 1,254 subjects from 6 global collaborators. The prospective study material was composed of cDNA or gDNA derived from T cells, B-cell-depleted T cells, or PBMCs. Sample metadata almost always included a de-identified subject ID, COVID-19 status, age in years and sex. Where available, HLA class I and class II types were taken from metadata supplied by the sample provider and were not determined by assay-based typing. The repertoires were released in a freely available public database intended as a resource for research on the immune response to SARS-CoV-2. Overall study outcomes, separate from this receptor: The quantity of clinical and demographic metadata differed by source and by participant and was supplied without curation.

The immunoSEQ Assay, a bias-controlled multiplex PCR, was used to amplify TCRbeta CDR3 regions from genomic DNA. The authors' pipeline ran thus. The number of nucleated cells in each sample was estimated by amplification of reference gene primers within the assay. Sequence reads were collapsed and filtered to measure the absolute abundance of every unique TCRbeta CDR3 rearrangement. For each sample, productive Simpson clonality was calculated by taking the square root of Simpson's diversity index across productive rearrangements. TCRdb retrieved this table from immuneACCESS and kept in-frame rearrangements only. Not all clones are present; in checked studies, unresolved V genes account for under half, and no reason is known for the remainder. V and J calls and clone size are as listed in that table; D and trimming were resolved from the DNA. Present in this sample are about 56,000 clones, roughly 90% of which were seen just once. The ten biggest clones cover over 15% of the sample.

The CDR1 and CDR2 encoded by the germline V gene (reference sequence) are DFQATT and SNEGSKA. Between the V and J ends, shortened by 8 bases and 0 bases respectively, the junction contains 8 bases. From the cysteine up to the phenylalanine, the CDR3 has a length of 11 residues. The DNA shown is the 33-base CDR3, in frame from base 1. Each collaborating institution followed its own protocols to collect whole blood in K2EDTA tubes. For TCRbeta analysis, collaborators shipped samples as frozen whole blood, isolated PBMCs, or DNA extracted from either of those sample types. To note about this clone: Its antigen is currently not known. No base-level quality is on record; no much larger clone is a single base apart.

The rearrangement combines TRBV20-1 with TRBJ2-7; the D gene is not confidently resolved. This TCR came from a human donor in a cohort sampled during active COVID-19. Sequencing input: peripheral blood. The nucleotide sequence is TGCAGTTTCAGGCCCTCCTACGAGCAGTACTTC. Its protein is CSFRPSYEQYF.